The 26 T cell receptor beta chains below come from one sample, sequenced in a study of blood T cell repertoires in COVID-19. Using immunoSEQ multiplex PCR, the repertoire was profiled, and TCRdb retains in-frame clones only, with some absent. The table records tens of thousands of clones, approximately 83% of them present only once. Sequencing was performed on peripheral blood. The receptors were sampled from a human donor in a cohort sampled during active COVID-19.

The chain uses TRBV4-2 and TRBJ1-1; D uncertain. The CDR3 totals 12 residues. The germline V and J ends were trimmed by 0 bases and 7 bases, with 6 bases remaining between them. Germline V lookup: CDR1 LGHNA, CDR2 YNFKEQ. CDR3: CASSQDSGEAFF. CDR3 in DNA: TGTGCCAGCAGCCAAGATTCCGGTGAAGCTTTCTTT.

The rearrangement uses TRBV25-1 and TRBJ2-7; TRBD1 agrees at 7 bases. This CDR3 is built from 12 residues. Germline values: CDR1 MGHDK, CDR2 SYGVNS. V shed 8 bases, J shed 4 bases, and the junction held 5 bases outside the gene matches. The CDR3: CASQQGRYEQYF. Here the CDR3 DNA reads TGTGCCAGCCAACAGGGGAGATACGAGCAGTACTTC.

This clone showed up just once. The V and J genes are TRBV4-1 and TRBJ2-2; 9 bases align to TRBD1. V lost 1 base and J lost 6; bases outside the gene matches: 6. CDR3 length: 16 amino acids. Germline CDR1 and CDR2: MGHRA and YSYEKL. DNA of the CDR3: TGCGCCAGCAGCCAAGCGAGGGACAGGGCCTCCGGGGAGCTGTTTTTT. Its translation: CASSQARDRASGELFF.

The chain employs TRBV11-2 and TRBJ1-2; 9 bases are a match to TRBD1. The junction had 5 bases not matched to a gene; V was cut back by 7 bases and J by 2 bases. Germline loops: CDR1 SGHAT, CDR2 FQNNGV. This CDR3 region has 14 residues. CDR3 in amino acids: CASTVGTGNYGYTF. CDR3 DNA sequence: TGTGCCAGCACCGTCGGGACAGGGAACTATGGCTACACCTTC.

A remark on this clone: Other nucleotide sequences from this sample produce the same CDR3. The V call is TRBV5-1, the J call TRBJ1-1; 7 bases align to TRBD1. The ends lost 0 bases at V and 1 base at J; junction bases unmatched: 0. This CDR3 contains 14 residues. Germline V lookup: CDR1 SGHRS, CDR2 YFSETQ. CDR3 residues: CASSLAGGNTEAFF. In DNA, the CDR3 is TGCGCCAGCAGCTTGGCAGGGGGGAACACTGAAGCTTTCTTT.

This chain connects TRBV5-1 to TRBJ2-1; 11 bases line up with TRBD1. The V segment lost 4 bases and the J segment 5 bases; nucleotides outside the gene matches: 5. This CDR3 is 15 amino acids long. Germline loops: CDR1 SGHRS, CDR2 YFSETQ. The CDR3 nucleotides read TGCGCCAGCAGCCCGGGACAGGGGGGTCACAATGAGCAGTTCTTC. Amino acid sequence: CASSPGQGGHNEQFF.

The rearrangement links TRBV7-2 to TRBJ2-2; possible D gene TRBD1, 5 bases. The CDR3 consists of 13 residues. Germline values: CDR1 SGHTA, CDR2 FQGNSA. V gave up 5 bases and J gave up 4 bases, with 8 bases separating them. The CDR3 coding sequence is TGTGCCAGCAGCCCCCAGGGCACCGGGGAGCTGTTTTTT. Translation: CASSPQGTGELFF.

This clone was seen only once. V and J are TRBV28 and TRBJ2-7; tentatively, D is TRBD1 (5 bases). Per germline, CDR1 MDHEN and CDR2 SYDVKM. Between the trimmed V and J ends, which lost 5 bases and 4 bases, there was a span of 15 bases. This CDR3 has 14 residues. The CDR3 protein is CASSPGDRRYEQYF. In nucleotides, the CDR3 is TGTGCCAGCAGTCCAGGCGACAGAAGATACGAGCAGTACTTC.

Notes on this clone: At one boundary the junction diverges from the germline segment, which might be a read error. The chain has TRBV11-2 and TRBJ2-7; 8 bases are a match to TRBD2. CDR3 size: 13 residues. Germline V gives CDR1 SGHAT, CDR2 FQNNGV. The CDR3 region is CASRLAGYYEQYF. CDR3 sequence (DNA): TGTGCCAGCAGGTTAGCGGGGTACTACGAGCAGTACTTC.

Worth noting for this clone: It differs at one base from a far larger clone, so likely a read error. The V and J genes are TRBV28 and TRBJ1-2; D is undetermined. Germline lookup yields CDR1 MDHEN and CDR2 SYDVKM. This CDR3 spans 13 amino acids. Trimming took off 3 bases at V and 0 bases at J, with 5 bases between the two ends. CDR3 in amino acids: CASSFSANYGYTF. Here the CDR3 DNA reads TGTGCCAGCAGTTTTTCTGCTAACTATGGCTACACCTTC.

The chain joins TRBV2 to TRBJ1-6; TRBD1 matches 7 bases. With V trimmed by 9 bases and J by 9 bases, 5 bases remained unmatched. The CDR3 loop spans 12 amino acids. In germline, CDR1 is SNHLY, CDR2 FYNNEI. CDR3 sequence (DNA): TGTGCCAGAGGAACAGGGGTTTCACCCCTCCACTTT. This sequence encodes CARGTGVSPLHF.

Notes on this clone: This sequence is one base from a far larger clone and is likely a read error. V is TRBV3-1 (or the pseudogene TRBV3-2) and J is TRBJ2-7, with 7 bases that match TRBD1. With 3 bases clipped from V and 3 bases from J, the junction kept 5 bases outside the gene matches. The CDR3 runs to 14 residues. CDR1 is LGHDT and CDR2 is YNNKEL in the germline V gene (reference sequence). The CDR3 DNA reads as TGTGCCAGCAGCCACCGGGACAGAGACTACGAGCAGTACTTC. Translated, it gives CASSHRDRDYEQYF.

This clone has a handful of counts. V and J are TRBV11-2 and TRBJ2-1; 7 positions match TRBD1. The V gene end was trimmed by 5 bases and the J gene end by 5 bases; junction bases not matched to a gene: 12. This CDR3 spans 16 amino acids. Germline CDR1 SGHAT, CDR2 FQNNGV. CDR3: CASSLTHLQGNNEQFF. DNA for the CDR3: TGTGCCAGCAGCCTTACTCACCTACAGGGGAACAATGAGCAGTTCTTC.

This clone was counted many times. The rearrangement links TRBV5-5 to TRBJ1-2; the D gene is possibly TRBD1 (6 bases). V lost 0 bases and J lost 10, with 16 bases in between. Germline lookup yields CDR1 SGHKS and CDR2 YYEKEE (reference sequence). CDR3 length equals 14 residues. The CDR3: CASSLEEGRGHYTF. The CDR3 bases are TGTGCCAGCAGCTTGGAAGAGGGTCGGGGACACTACACCTTC.

Comment on this clone: An end of the junction differs from the germline gene, which may be a read error. The J gene is TRBJ2-4, the V gene TRBV3-1 (or the pseudogene TRBV3-2); 13 bases are shared with TRBD2. The CDR3 length is 15 residues. Germline V CDR1 and CDR2: LGHDT, YNNKEL (reference sequence). The CDR3 nucleotides read TGTGCCAGCAGCCACGGACTAGCGGGGGTCCCTCGTACCCCGTTC. Protein product: CASSHGLAGVPRTPF.

This clone has only a few counts. The chain is built from TRBV14 and TRBJ1-2; the D gene is possibly TRBD1 (6 bases). The CDR3 totals 14 residues. CDR1 is SGHDN and CDR2 is FVKESK in the germline V gene. V lost 1 base to trimming and J lost 4 bases, with 10 bases between them. In DNA, the CDR3 is TGTGCCAGCAGCCAAGTCGGACAGACCTATGGCTACACCTTC. It yields the protein CASSQVGQTYGYTF.

The chain employs TRBV9 and TRBJ2-7; D not certain. CDR1 and CDR2 (germline): SGDLS, YYNGEE. Trimming removed 0 bases at V and 1 base at J, with 8 bases between. The CDR3 runs to 14 residues. DNA of the CDR3: TGTGCCAGCAGCGTAGGGCCCCCTTCCTACGAGCAGTACTTC. Translated: CASSVGPPSYEQYF.

This clone was counted only a few times. This chain joins TRBV29-1 and TRBJ2-6; 8 bases line up with TRBD1. CDR1 SQVTM and CDR2 ANQGSEA come from the germline V gene. The CDR3 extends over 16 amino acids. CDR3 nucleotides: TGCAGTATTCGACAGGGGACCTTCTCTGGGGCCAACGTCCTGACTTTC. The encoded protein is CSIRQGTFSGANVLTF.

In nucleotides, the CDR3 is TGTGCCAGCAGCTCGACATACAGGGATAGCTACACCTTC. Its protein product is CASSSTYRDSYTF. The chain links TRBV7-2 to TRBJ1-2; maybe TRBD1 (6 bases). Trimming stripped 4 bases from V and 9 bases from J, with 15 bases between. This CDR3 spans 13 amino acids. In germline, CDR1 is SGHTA, CDR2 FQGNSA.

The chain employs TRBV27 and TRBJ1-3; TRBD1 matches 10 bases. CDR3 size: 14 residues. The J segment lost 6 bases and the V segment lost 5 bases, leaving 4 bases of the junction unmatched. The germline V gene has CDR1 MNHEY and CDR2 SMNVEV (reference sequence). This chain's CDR3 is CASSVTGGVNTIYF. The CDR3 coding sequence is TGTGCCAGCAGTGTGACAGGGGGCGTAAACACCATATATTTT.

V is TRBV4-2 and J is TRBJ2-7; maybe TRBD1 (5 bases). Trimming removed 0 bases from V and 3 bases from J, with 12 bases in between. The CDR3 is made up of 15 amino acids. Germline CDR1 LGHNA, CDR2 YNFKEQ. The CDR3 DNA is TGTGCCAGCAGCCAAGACCCAGGGATTAGCTACGAGCAGTACTTC. This encodes CASSQDPGISYEQYF.

This clone came up a few times. The rearrangement uses TRBV29-1 and TRBJ2-1; possibly TRBD2 for D (5 bases). The CDR3 is made up of 14 amino acids. CDR1 and CDR2 (germline): SQVTM, ANQGSEA. V lost 3 bases, J lost 9 bases, and 18 bases lay in between. DNA of the CDR3: TGCAGCGTTGAGATGTCTAGTCGGGGTCGTGAGCAGTTCTTC. Amino acid sequence: CSVEMSSRGREQFF.

The chain uses TRBV9 and TRBJ2-1; 7 bases map to TRBD2. After removal of 4 bases from V and 8 bases from J, the junction contained 15 bases not matched to a gene. The CDR3 has 16 residues. Germline-derived CDR1 and CDR2 are SGDLS and YYNGEE. The CDR3 loop reads CASSSSVASGLDEQFF. The CDR3 nucleotides read TGTGCCAGCAGCTCCTCGGTGGCTAGCGGCCTTGATGAGCAGTTCTTC. Full variable domain (rest looked up from reference TRBV9 and TRBJ2-1): DSGVTQTPKHLITATGQRVTLRCSPRSGDLSVYWYQQSLDQGLQFLIQYYNGEERAKGNILERFSAQQFPDLHSELNLSSLELGDSALYFCASSSSVASGLDEQFFGPGTRLTVL.

This chain links TRBV19 with TRBJ1-2, with 9 nucleotides matching TRBD1. This CDR3 is 15 amino acids long. J lost 4 bases, V lost 3 bases, and 6 bases had no gene match. Germline CDR1 reads LNHDA; CDR2 reads SQIVND (reference sequence). The CDR3 sequence: CASSIRTGAGYGYTF. The CDR3 DNA reads as TGTGCCAGTAGTATCCGGACAGGGGCTGGCTATGGCTACACCTTC.

The genes are TRBV6-6 and TRBJ2-7, with D perhaps TRBD1 (5 bases). The ends were cut back, 0 bases at V and 7 bases at J, with 13 bases in the middle. Germline V gene data show CDR1 as MNHNY and CDR2 as SVGAGI (reference sequence). There are 14 residues in the CDR3. The CDR3 is CASSYSTALIEQYF. CDR3 in DNA: TGTGCCAGCAGTTACTCGACAGCCCTGATAGAGCAGTACTTC.

This sequence joins TRBV7-2 and TRBJ2-7; 9 bases fit TRBD1. Trimming took 6 bases from V and 4 from J; bases not matched to a gene: 10. CDR1 and CDR2 from the germline V gene are SGHTA and FQGNSA. The CDR3 has 15 residues. The CDR3 spells CASSSPDRGYYEQYF. DNA for the CDR3: TGTGCCAGCAGTTCGCCGGACAGGGGTTATTACGAGCAGTACTTC.